A single TCR beta chain is shown here with its context. Measured with immunoSEQ multiplex PCR; TCRdb has only the in-frame clones, and not every one. The profile shows 100,000 to 150,000 clones, about 80% of them singletons. This sample stems from a study of blood T cell repertoires in COVID-19. The CDR3 is 17 amino acids. The sequenced sample was peripheral blood. The chain joins TRBV21-1 to TRBJ2-1; TRBD2, the D gene given by the table, was not confirmed from the DNA. TRBV21-1 is a recognized pseudogene. The clonotype originates from a woman between 45 and 65 years old with acute or convalescent COVID-19. The CDR3 DNA is TGTGCCAGCAGCAACCACTGGGCGCGGGGCGGCTTGGATGAGCAGTTCTTC. It codes for CASSNHWARGGLDEQFF.